The 21 T cell receptor beta chains presented below share a single source sample, sequenced in a study of molecular identifiers for immune sequencing clone quantification. TCRdb reprocessed the PCR reads with MiXCR, giving one entry per CDR3 protein. The sample gives roughly 90,000 distinct CDR3 sequences, 15% to 20% of which show up once; roughly 0.93% is in the top ten. The sample consisted of naive CD8+ T cells from blood, with Jurkat cell RNA spiked in. Described subset: FACS-sorted CD8+CD4-CCR7+CD45RA+ naive T cells. All receptors come from a human donor in good health. Some libraries in this study had Jurkat cell RNA spiked in.

This clonotype was observed at least ten times. The J gene is TRBJ2-3, the V gene TRBV29-1; tentative D call: TRBD2 (7 bases). The CDR3 consists of 14 residues. The V end was cut by 4 bases, the J end by 0 bases, with 11 bases between. Per the germline V gene, CDR1 is SQVTM and CDR2 is ANQGSEA. CDR3 in amino acids: CSVGEGGSTDTQYF. The CDR3 nucleotides read TGCAGCGTTGGCGAGGGGGGGAGCACAGATACGCAGTATTTT.

This clonotype was recorded at least ten times. The J gene is TRBJ2-7, the V gene TRBV6-5; 7 positions agree with TRBD1. Trimming removed 4 bases from V and 0 bases from J; junction bases left unmatched: 9. In germline, CDR1 is MNHEY, CDR2 SVGAGI. CDR3 length: 16 amino acids. The CDR3 region has the DNA TGTGCCAGCAGTTCCCAAAGGCAGGGGGTCTCCTACGAGCAGTACTTC. Residues: CASSSQRQGVSYEQYF.

This clonotype came up many times. J is TRBJ2-6 and V is TRBV6-1, with D maybe TRBD1 (5 bases). The CDR3 runs 14 residues. V was pared by 3 bases and J by 4 bases, with 7 bases between. Germline V CDR1 and CDR2: MNHNS, SASEGT. The CDR3 DNA reads TGTGCCAGCAGTGACAGGGCCGGGGCCAACGTCCTGACTTTC. Protein: CASSDRAGANVLTF.

This chain's CDR3 is CASSFGQGQETQYF. In DNA, the CDR3 is TGTGCCAGCAGCTTCGGGCAGGGCCAAGAGACCCAGTACTTC. The V gene is TRBV7-9, the J gene TRBJ2-5; maybe TRBD1 (5 bases). Germline lookup yields CDR1 SEHNR and CDR2 FQNEAQ (reference sequence). The V and J ends lost 3 bases and 1 base respectively, with 9 bases between them. The CDR3 spans 14 residues.

This clonotype has at least ten counts. CDR3 nucleotides: TGCAGTGCTAGACCACTCACGACCGGTTATGAGCAGTACTTC. It is translated as CSARPLTTGYEQYF. The chain combines TRBV20-1 with TRBJ2-7, with D unresolved. With 2 bases removed from V and 7 bases from J, the gap between germline ends came to 18 bases. Germline V gene data show CDR1 as DFQATT and CDR2 as SNEGSKA (reference sequence). CDR3 size: 14 residues.

As regards this clonotype: One base away lies a much larger clone, so this may be a sequencing read error. The V call is TRBV4-3, the J call TRBJ2-1; D tentatively fits TRBD1 or TRBD2 (6 bases each). V shed 10 bases and J shed 13 bases, with 20 bases lying between them. Germline CDR1 and CDR2: LGHNA and YSLEER. CDR3 length: 12 residues. The CDR3 DNA follows: TGCGCCAACAGGCTACTAGGGGGGCCCCAGTTCTTC. It codes for CANRLLGGPQFF.

This clonotype was found once. This clone may be a read error of a much larger clone one base away. The chain couples TRBV5-1 to TRBJ1-4; TRBD1 might be the D (5 bases). CDR1 and CDR2 from the germline V gene are SGHRS and YFSETQ. This CDR3 is built from 15 residues. CDR3 in amino acids: CASKIQGWENEKPFF. The CDR3 nucleotides are TGCGCCAGCAAAATTCAGGGCTGGGAGAATGAAAAACCGTTTTTT. Supplemented by reference TRBV5-1 and TRBJ1-4, the full variable domain reads KAGVTQTPRYLIKTRGQQVTLSCSPISGHRSVSWYQQTPGQGLQFLFEYFSETQRNKGNFPGRFSGRQFSNSRSEMNVSTLELGDSALYLCASKIQGWENEKPFFGSGTQLSVL.

This clonotype came up many times. The rearrangement joins TRBV5-1 to TRBJ1-6; 8 nucleotides line up with TRBD1. J was trimmed by 6 bases and V by 0 bases; bases with no gene match: 5. CDR3 size: 16 residues. CDR1 and CDR2 from the germline V gene are SGHRS and YFSETQ. Here the CDR3 DNA reads TGCGCCAGCAGCTTGGAGGCAGGGGGCATTAATTCACCCCTCCACTTT. Protein product: CASSLEAGGINSPLHF.

This clonotype has ten or more counts. The gene calls are TRBV28 and TRBJ2-3, with 10 bases aligning to TRBD1. There are 16 residues in the CDR3. The J segment lost 4 bases and the V segment lost 6 bases, leaving 10 bases of the junction unmatched. Germline V gives CDR1 MDHEN, CDR2 SYDVKM. The CDR3 protein is CASRSSRDRGPDTQYF. The CDR3, as DNA: TGTGCCAGCAGGTCCTCCCGGGACAGGGGACCAGATACGCAGTATTTT.

This clonotype was picked up many times. V usage is TRBV11-2 and J usage is TRBJ2-1; 8 positions agree with TRBD2. Losses at the gene ends were 5 bases for V and 0 bases for J; bases not matched to a gene: 3. CDR3 length: 15 amino acids. Germline V CDR1 and CDR2: SGHAT, FQNNGV. DNA for the CDR3: TGTGCCAGCAGCGAAAGCGGGAGCTCCTACAATGAGCAGTTCTTC. It encodes CASSESGSSYNEQFF.

At least ten counts were recorded for this clonotype. This chain connects TRBV5-4 to TRBJ2-7, with D perhaps TRBD2 (6 bases). Trimming removed 4 bases at V and 0 bases at J, with 14 bases between. Germline V lookup: CDR1 SGHNT, CDR2 YYREEE (reference sequence). The CDR3 extends over 15 amino acids. CDR3 in amino acids: CASSGGTGSSYEQYF. As DNA, the CDR3 is TGTGCCAGCAGCGGAGGGACGGGAAGCTCCTACGAGCAGTACTTC.

The chain combines TRBV7-6 with TRBJ2-5; D is unclear. V lost 8 bases to trimming and J lost 2 bases, with 18 bases between them. Germline CDR1 SGHVS, CDR2 FNYEAQ. The CDR3 runs 15 residues. Here the CDR3 DNA reads TGTGCCAGCGCCCCCCGGCAGGCGTTACAAGAGACCCAGTACTTC. Protein product: CASAPRQALQETQYF.

This clonotype was observed many times. The V gene is TRBV7-6, the J gene TRBJ2-7; TRBD2 matches at 7 bases. The V gene's germline CDR1 is SGHVS and CDR2 FNYEAQ. The CDR3 is 16 residues long. Trimming removed 1 base from V and 2 bases from J; junction bases left unmatched: 8. The CDR3 nucleotides read TGTGCCAGCAGCTTAGAAGGGAGGACTAGGGCCTACGAGCAGTACTTC. Translation: CASSLEGRTRAYEQYF. Combining the CDR3 with reference TRBV7-6 and TRBJ2-7 gives the whole variable domain GAGVSQSPRYKVTKRGQDVALRCDPISGHVSLYWYRQALGQGPEFLTYFNYEAQQDKSGLPNDRFSAERPEGSISTLTIQRTEQRDSAMYRCASSLEGRTRAYEQYFGPGTRLTVT.

This clonotype was seen repeatedly, ten times or more. The CDR3 here is CASLQTGAVQETQYF. The CDR3 DNA follows: TGTGCCAGCCTCCAAACCGGGGCAGTACAAGAGACCCAGTACTTC. The chain uses TRBV12-3 or TRBV12-4 and TRBJ2-5; possibly TRBD1 or TRBD2 for D (5 bases each). CDR3 size: 15 residues. The V end lost 8 bases, the J end lost 2 bases, and 18 bases lay between the germline ends.

This clonotype was seen repeatedly, ten times or more. This chain links TRBV7-2 with TRBJ2-1; D tentatively fits TRBD1 or TRBD2 (5 bases each). CDR1 is SGHTA, CDR2 FQGNSA, per germline. The CDR3 runs 17 residues. Trimming shortened V by 4 bases and J by 8 bases, and 24 bases separated the two germline ends. The CDR3 is CASSSPAGTSDGDEQFF. The CDR3 DNA reads TGTGCCAGCAGCTCCCCCGCCGGGACCTCAGATGGGGATGAGCAGTTCTTC.

The chain recombines TRBV9 with TRBJ1-6, with D possibly being TRBD1 (5 bases). The V end lost 3 bases, the J end lost 2 bases, and 18 bases lay between the germline ends. Germline loops: CDR1 SGDLS, CDR2 YYNGEE. This CDR3 is 18 amino acids long. The CDR3 region is CASSGGVADATYNSPLHF. CDR3 coding DNA: TGTGCCAGCAGCGGGGGGGTTGCCGACGCCACCTATAATTCACCCCTCCACTTT.

This clonotype showed up just once. An end of the junction does not agree with germline; a read error may underlie this. For the CDR3, the DNA is TGTGCCACCAGCAGAGATTTGAGTTTTCTAGCCAAAAACATTCAATACTTC. Protein sequence: CATSRDLSFLAKNIQYF. The chain is built from TRBV15 and TRBJ2-4; tentatively, D is TRBD2 (5 bases). The length of the CDR3 is 17 residues. CDR1 and CDR2 (germline): LNHNV, YYDKDF (reference sequence).

This chain uses TRBV18 with TRBJ2-1; D may be TRBD2 (5 bases). The germline gives CDR1 KGHSH, CDR2 LQKENI. V was cut by 0 bases and J by 4 bases, with 16 bases left in between. CDR3 size: 17 residues. The DNA of the CDR3 is TGTGCCAGCTCACCACCGGAGGTCCGCTACAGTTACAATGAGCAGTTCTTC. Protein product: CASSPPEVRYSYNEQFF.

This clonotype occurred many times. V gene TRBV20-1 combines with J gene TRBJ1-4, with D maybe TRBD1 (5 bases). Trimming removed 6 bases from V and 8 bases from J, with 25 bases in between. Germline V gene lookup returns CDR1 DFQATT and CDR2 SNEGSKA (reference sequence). This CDR3 is 16 amino acids long. CDR3 sequence: CSAQPGSPPSEEKLFF. CDR3 DNA sequence: TGCAGTGCACAACCAGGGAGCCCCCCATCTGAAGAAAAACTGTTTTTT.

This clonotype was recorded at least ten times. The CDR3 nucleotides are TGTGCCAGCAGCTTAGGTCCGACGGCCTCCTACGAGCAGTACTTC. It is translated as CASSLGPTASYEQYF. The chain is built from TRBV7-9 and TRBJ2-7; the D is unclear. Germline assignment: CDR1 SEHNR and CDR2 FQNEAQ (reference sequence). Deletions cut 1 base from V and 0 bases from J, with 10 bases between. The CDR3 is 15 residues long.

This clonotype was found many times. The chain links TRBV7-2 to TRBJ2-7; 12 bases line up with TRBD2. This CDR3 region has 16 residues. Germline V gives CDR1 SGHTA, CDR2 FQGNSA. The V and J ends lost 5 bases and 5 bases, in that order; junction bases with no gene match: 10. DNA for the CDR3: TGTGCCAGCAGCCCTACTAGCGGGGGGACGGAGGACGAGCAGTACTTC. Translated, it gives CASSPTSGGTEDEQYF.